The present TCR delta chain was sequenced within a study of Vδ1+ human thymocytes. The study's findings and limits: Despite high sort purity, 20% to 25% of thymic T cell receptor delta sequences were Vdelta2. TRG sequences recurred across donors, whereas TRD sequences stayed essentially private. In the thymus, TRG and TRD repertoires looked highly polyclonal with Gaussian CDR3 lengths.

The template was reverse-transcribed extracted RNA. Pooled V-gene forward primers with one constant-region reverse primer generated the CDR3 amplicons by multiplex PCR. TCRdb reprocessed the multiplex PCR reads using CATT. The sample shows some 55,000 delta-chain clones, 15% to 20% of them seen only once. This clone was picked up a small number of times. The antigen remains undetermined. Trimming pared 0 bases from V and 5 bases from J, leaving 16 bases between. Germline loops: CDR1 TSWWSYY, CDR2 QGS. The CDR3 contains 16 residues. Purity of the sorted Vdelta1+ thymocytes ranged from roughly 98% to 99.6%.

The chain is built from TRDV1 and TRDJ1; maybe TRDD3 (5 bases). The specimen was Vdelta1+ gamma-delta thymocytes from the thymus. The subset was: FACS-sorted CD3+ TCRalphabeta- TCRVdelta1+ TCRVdelta2- thymocytes. The receptor was derived from a boy younger than two who had congenital heart surgery. CDR3 sequence: CALGELPYWSPDKLIF. The CDR3, as DNA: TGTGCTCTTGGGGAACTGCCGTACTGGAGCCCTGATAAACTCATCTTT.